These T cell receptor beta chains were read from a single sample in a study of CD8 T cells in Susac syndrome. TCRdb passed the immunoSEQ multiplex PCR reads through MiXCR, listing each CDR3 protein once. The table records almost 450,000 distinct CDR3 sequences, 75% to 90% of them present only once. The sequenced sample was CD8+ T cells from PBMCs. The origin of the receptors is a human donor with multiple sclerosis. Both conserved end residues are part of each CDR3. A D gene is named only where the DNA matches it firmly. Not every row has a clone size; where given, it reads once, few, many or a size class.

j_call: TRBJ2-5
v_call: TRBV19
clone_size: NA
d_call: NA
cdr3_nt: TGTGCCAGTAGGTCCTTGGGGGAAGAGACCCAGTACTTC
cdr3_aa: CASRSLGEETQYF

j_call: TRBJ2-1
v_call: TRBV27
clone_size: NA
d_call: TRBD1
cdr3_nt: TGTGCCAGCAGTTTGAGCTGGACAGGGGAGAATGAGCAGTTCTTC
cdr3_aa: CASSLSWTGENEQFF

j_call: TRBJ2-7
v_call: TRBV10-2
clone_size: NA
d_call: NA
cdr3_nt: TGCGCCAGCGGCCAGGGGGGACTAGCCTACGAGCAGTACTTC
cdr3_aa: CASGQGGLAYEQYF

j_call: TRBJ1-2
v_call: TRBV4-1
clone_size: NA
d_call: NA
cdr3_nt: TGCGCCAGCAGCCTCCTGGGGGGTTTATATGGCTACACCTTC
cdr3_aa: CASSLLGGLYGYTF

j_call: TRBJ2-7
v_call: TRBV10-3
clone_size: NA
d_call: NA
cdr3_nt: TGTGCCAGCTTATTGGGGGAGGGGGCCGAGCAGTACTTC
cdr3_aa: CASLLGEGAEQYF

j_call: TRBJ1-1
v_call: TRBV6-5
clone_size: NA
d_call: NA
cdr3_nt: TGTGCCAGCAGTTACGACGGAACTGAAGCTTTCTTT
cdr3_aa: CASSYDGTEAFF

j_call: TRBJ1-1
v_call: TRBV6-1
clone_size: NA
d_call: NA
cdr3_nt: TGTGCCAGCAAGGGGTATGAAGCTTTCTTT
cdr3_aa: CASKGYEAFF

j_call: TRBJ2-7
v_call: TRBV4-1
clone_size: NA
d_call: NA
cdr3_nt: TGCGCCAGCAGCCAAGACTCGGTAGCGGAGACCTACGAGCAGTACTTC
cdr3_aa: CASSQDSVAETYEQYF

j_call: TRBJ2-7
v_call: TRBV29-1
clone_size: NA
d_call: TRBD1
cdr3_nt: TGCAGCGTTGAAGATCAGGGACAGCACTACGAGCAGTACTTC
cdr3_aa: CSVEDQGQHYEQYF

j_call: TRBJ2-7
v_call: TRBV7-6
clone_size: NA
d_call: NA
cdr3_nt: TGTGCCAGCACTTCCTTAGGGTCGATCGAGCAGTACTTC
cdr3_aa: CASTSLGSIEQYF

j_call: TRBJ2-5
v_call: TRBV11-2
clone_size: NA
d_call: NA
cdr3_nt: TGTGCCAGCAGCTTAGCTGGGGCAAAACGCGACTTC
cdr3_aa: CASSLAGAKRDF

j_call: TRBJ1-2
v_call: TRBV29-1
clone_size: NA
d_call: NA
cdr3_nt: TGCGGGATTATTGAGGGGCTTCCTAACTATGGCTACACCTTC
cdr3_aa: CGIIEGLPNYGYTF

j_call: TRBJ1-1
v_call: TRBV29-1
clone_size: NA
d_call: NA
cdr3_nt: TGCAGCGTTGAAGATCTTGCCAGGGAAGGAAAGGGAGGCACTGAAGCTTTCTTT
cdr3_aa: CSVEDLAREGKGGTEAFF

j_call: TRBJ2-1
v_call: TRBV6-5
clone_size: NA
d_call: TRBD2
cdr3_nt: TGTGCCAGCAGTTACTCGAACCCGGACGGGGGGAACAATGAGCAGTTCTTC
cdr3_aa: CASSYSNPDGGNNEQFF

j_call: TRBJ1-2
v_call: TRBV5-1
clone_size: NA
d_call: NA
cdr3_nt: TGCGCCAGCAGCTTGTTAGAGGGAGGCTACACCTTC
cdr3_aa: CASSLLEGGYTF

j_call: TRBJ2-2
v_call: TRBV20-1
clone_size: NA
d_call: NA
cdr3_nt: TGCAGTGCTAGAGATCTCGGGATTATCGACACCGGGGAGCTGTTTTTT
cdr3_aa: CSARDLGIIDTGELFF

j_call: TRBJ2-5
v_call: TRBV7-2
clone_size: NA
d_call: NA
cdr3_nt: TGTGCCAGCAGCTTCGAGGACAGCCAACAAGAGACCCAGTACTTC
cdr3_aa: CASSFEDSQQETQYF

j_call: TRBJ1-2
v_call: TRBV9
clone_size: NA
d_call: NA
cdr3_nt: TGTGCCAGCACCCCGTGGGTACGCGGCCATGGCTACACCTTC
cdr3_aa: CASTPWVRGHGYTF

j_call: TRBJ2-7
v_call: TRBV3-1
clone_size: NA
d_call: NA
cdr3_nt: TGTGCCAGCAGCCAAGATATTATAGGCCCCTACGAGCAGTACTTC
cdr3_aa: CASSQDIIGPYEQYF

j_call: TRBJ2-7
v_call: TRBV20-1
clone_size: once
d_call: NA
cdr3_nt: TGCAGTGCTAGAGATAGTGACTCCTCCTACGAGCAGTACTTC
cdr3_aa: CSARDSDSSYEQYF

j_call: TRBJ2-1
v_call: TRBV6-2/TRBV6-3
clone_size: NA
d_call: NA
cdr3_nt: TGTGCCAGCAGTCCTCAACCGGGGTCGGAAATTGATGAGCAGTTCTTC
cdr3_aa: CASSPQPGSEIDEQFF

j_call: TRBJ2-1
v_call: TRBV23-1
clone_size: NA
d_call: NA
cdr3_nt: TGCGCCAGCAGGAGAGGTGAGGGCTACAATGAGCAGTTCTTC
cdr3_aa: CASRRGEGYNEQFF

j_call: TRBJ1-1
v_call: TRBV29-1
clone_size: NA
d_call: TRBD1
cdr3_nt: TGCAGCGCTGGGAATCAGGGGGGTGGCACTGAAGCTTTCTTT
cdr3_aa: CSAGNQGGGTEAFF

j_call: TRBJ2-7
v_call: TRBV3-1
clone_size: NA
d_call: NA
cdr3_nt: TGTGCCAGCAGCCAGGGTGACAGGAGGTACCACGAGCAGTACTTC
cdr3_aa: CASSQGDRRYHEQYF

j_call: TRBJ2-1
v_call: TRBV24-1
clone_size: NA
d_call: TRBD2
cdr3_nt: TGTGCCACCAGTGACTATACTAGCGGGAGACCGGATGAGCAGTTCTTC
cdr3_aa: CATSDYTSGRPDEQFF

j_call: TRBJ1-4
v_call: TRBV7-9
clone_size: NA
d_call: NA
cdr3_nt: TGTGCCAGCAGCCGACAGGAGCACCTCGGAAAACTGTTTTTT
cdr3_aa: CASSRQEHLGKLFF

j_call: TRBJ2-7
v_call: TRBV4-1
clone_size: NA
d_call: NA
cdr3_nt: TGCGCCTCAGGGATTTCAGGGCGAAAGGGGGAGCAGTACTTC
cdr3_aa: CASGISGRKGEQYF

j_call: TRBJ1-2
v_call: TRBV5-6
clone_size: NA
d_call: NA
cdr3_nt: TGTGCCAGCAGCCCTGTAGGACAGCCTTCTTATGGCTACACCTTC
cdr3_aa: CASSPVGQPSYGYTF

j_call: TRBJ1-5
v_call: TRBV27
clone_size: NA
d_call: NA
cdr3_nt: TGTGCCAGCAGTCTGACAGGTTCAAATAGCAATCAGCCCCAGCATTTT
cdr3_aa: CASSLTGSNSNQPQHF

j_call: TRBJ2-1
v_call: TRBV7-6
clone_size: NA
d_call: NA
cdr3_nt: TGTGCCAGCAGCTTTGGGAAGGGCTACAATGAGCAGTTCTTC
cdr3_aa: CASSFGKGYNEQFF